A selection of T cell receptor beta chains follows, all from one sample in a study of blood T cells in healthy people across ages. TCRdb itself ran the 5' RACE reads through MiXCR, one entry per CDR3 protein. Of roughly 1,700,000 distinct CDR3 sequences detected, roughly 30% appear once; the ten largest clones hold roughly 8%. The sequencing input was blood. These receptors originate from a woman younger than 45 in good health. Each CDR3 is given with its conserved first and last residue. The D gene is left open where the match is weak. The size field is filled for only some rows; it gives once, few, many or a size class.

j_call,d_call,v_call,clone_size,cdr3_nt,cdr3_aa
TRBJ2-1,TRBD2,TRBV12-3/TRBV12-4,few,TGTGCCAGCAGTTTAGGTAGCGGGAGAACGAATGGGCAGTTCTTC,CASSLGSGRTNGQFF
TRBJ2-2,.,TRBV11-2,.,TGTGCCAGCAGCGATTGGGGGGTCACCGGGGAGCTGTTTTTT,CASSDWGVTGELFF
TRBJ1-2,.,TRBV12-3/TRBV12-4,.,TGTGCCAGCAGTTGGGGGGGTGGACGCGGCTACACCTTC,CASSWGGGRGYTF
TRBJ2-2,.,TRBV7-6,few,TGTGCCAGCATCCCGACTACCTCGAACACCGGGGAGCTGTTTTTT,CASIPTTSNTGELFF
TRBJ2-7,.,TRBV12-5,many,TGTGCTAGTGGTTTGCCCACAGTCGAGCAGTACTTC,CASGLPTVEQYF
TRBJ1-2,.,TRBV20-1,many,TGCAGTGCTTCTCGCAACAGGGTAGACTATGGCTACACCTTC,CSASRNRVDYGYTF
TRBJ1-4,.,TRBV9,few,TGTGCCAGCAGCGTTGGGATTACAACTAATGAAAAACTGTTTTTT,CASSVGITTNEKLFF
TRBJ2-3,TRBD2,TRBV5-6,few,TGTGCCAGCAGCTTCTTAGCGGGAGGGCCAGCAGATACGCAGTATTTT,CASSFLAGGPADTQYF
TRBJ2-7,TRBD2,TRBV27,few,TGTGCCAGCAGTTGGAGAAGCGGGGGATACGAGCAGTACTTC,CASSWRSGGYEQYF
TRBJ2-5,.,TRBV9,few,TGTGCCAGCAGCGTTGAGCAGGGGGAGACCCAGTACTTC,CASSVEQGETQYF
TRBJ2-7,.,TRBV20-1,few,TGCAGTGCTATTCCTCCGGGAAGAGACGAGCAGTACTTC,CSAIPPGRDEQYF
TRBJ1-1,.,TRBV7-2,once,TGTGCCAGCAGCTTGGAGGGGTTGAGATCGGGAGCTTTCTTT,CASSLEGLRSGAFF
TRBJ2-7,TRBD2,TRBV3-1,few,TGTGCCAGCAGCCTTCCGGGACTAGCGTTGTACGAGCAGTACTTC,CASSLPGLALYEQYF
TRBJ2-7,TRBD2,TRBV4-3,.,TGCGCCAGCAGCCAAGACCTGACTAGCGGGTACTACGAGCAGTACTTC,CASSQDLTSGYYEQYF
TRBJ1-5,TRBD1,TRBV2,.,TGTGCCAGCAGACCACAGGGGGCGCGCAATCAGCCCCAGCATTTT,CASRPQGARNQPQHF
TRBJ2-5,.,TRBV2,many,TGTGCCAGCAGTGTTCGGAGGGAGACCCAGTACTTC,CASSVRRETQYF
TRBJ2-3,.,TRBV5-1,few,TGCGCCAGCAGCTTGATATCCACGAGCACAGATACGCAGTATTTT,CASSLISTSTDTQYF
TRBJ2-6,.,TRBV9,.,TGTGCCAGCAGCGTAGGAAGGGGGGGACAGGGGGCCAACGTCCTGACTTTC,CASSVGRGGQGANVLTF
TRBJ1-5,.,TRBV19,.,TGTGCCAGTAGTACCCTTGGAGGCAATCAGCCCCAGCATTTT,CASSTLGGNQPQHF
TRBJ1-2,.,TRBV27,few,TGTGCCAGCAGTTTCTCGACAGTTCCCTCTAACTATGGCTACACCTTC,CASSFSTVPSNYGYTF
TRBJ2-7,.,TRBV7-9,many,TGTGCCAGCAGCGACTCGGGGGTCTCCTACGAGCAGTACTTC,CASSDSGVSYEQYF
TRBJ1-2,TRBD1,TRBV5-1,.,TGCGCCAGCAGCTCGGGGACAGGGGGCAGGAACTATGGCTACACCTTC,CASSSGTGGRNYGYTF
TRBJ2-5,.,TRBV5-6,few,TGTGCCAGCAGCGTGTCAGAATGGGGGAAGACCCAGTACTTC,CASSVSEWGKTQYF
TRBJ2-3,.,TRBV18,.,TGTGCCAGCCTAGACTCGGGGGATACGCAGTATTTT,CASLDSGDTQYF
TRBJ1-2,.,TRBV10-3,many,TGTGCCGTCAGCAAAGGGGATGGCTACACCTTC,CAVSKGDGYTF
TRBJ1-5,.,TRBV7-2,few,TGTGCCAGCAGCTTCAGGGCAGGGAGCAATCAGCCCCAGCATTTT,CASSFRAGSNQPQHF
TRBJ2-1,TRBD2,TRBV3-1,.,TGTGCCGGCAGCCGCCGACTAGCGTCACGCCCAGGCAATGAGCAGTTCTTC,CAGSRRLASRPGNEQFF
TRBJ2-1,TRBD2,TRBV2,few,TGTGCCAGCAGTGAACTAGCGGGAATAGTGGCTGAGCAGTTCTTC,CASSELAGIVAEQFF
TRBJ2-3,.,TRBV24-1,.,TGTGCCACCGCCCCGCGCGGGGATGGAGGTTTTAGCACAGATACGCAGTATTTT,CATAPRGDGGFSTDTQYF
TRBJ1-5,.,TRBV5-6,.,TGTGCCAGCAGCTCTGGCCCCTCACCAGGGCCCCAGCATTTT,CASSSGPSPGPQHF
TRBJ2-1,.,TRBV18,few,TGTGCCAGCTCACCCGGCGGACTTTCAATAAGTAATGAGCAGTTCTTC,CASSPGGLSISNEQFF
TRBJ2-5,TRBD2,TRBV20-1,many,TGCAGTGCTTCTGGCGGGAGCGTCGGAGAGACCCAGTACTTC,CSASGGSVGETQYF
TRBJ2-7,.,TRBV28,few,TGTGCCAGCAGTTCGCGGAATTTACCCCTAGTGTACGAGCAGTACTTC,CASSSRNLPLVYEQYF
TRBJ1-6,TRBD1,TRBV6-5,.,TGTGCCAGCAGCTTAGATCCGGGACAGACAAGCTCCTATAATTCACCCCTCCACTTT,CASSLDPGQTSSYNSPLHF
TRBJ2-1,.,TRBV6-5,.,TGTGCCAGCAGTTACTATCAGCAGGGCGGTGAGCAGTTCTTC,CASSYYQQGGEQFF
TRBJ1-1,.,TRBV20-1,.,TGCAGTGCTAGAATACAGGGATTGGGGACTGAAGCTTTCTTT,CSARIQGLGTEAFF
TRBJ2-5,.,TRBV10-3,.,TGTGCCATCAGTGAGCCCCGGACCTCTCCGGGGGAGACCCAGTACTTC,CAISEPRTSPGETQYF
TRBJ2-3,TRBD1,TRBV20-1,.,TGCAGTGCTAGACAGGGGGCCGGAGATACGCAGTATTTT,CSARQGAGDTQYF
TRBJ2-3,TRBD2,TRBV27,.,TGTGCCACTGGGGAGACTAGCGGGTTTTCTCAGGGGGTCACAGATGCGCAGTATTTT,CATGETSGFSQGVTDAQYF
TRBJ2-1,TRBD1,TRBV5-1,many,TGCGCCAGCAGCGGGGGACAGGGCTCCTACAATGAGCAGTTCTTC,CASSGGQGSYNEQFF
TRBJ1-2,.,TRBV7-9,few,TGTGCCAGCAGATCCAGGACCAACTATGGCTACACCTTC,CASRSRTNYGYTF
TRBJ2-5,.,TRBV3-1,.,TGTGCCAGCAGCCAAGGGGGAAGTGTGGTGGGGACCCAGTACTTC,CASSQGGSVVGTQYF